The 23 T cell receptor beta chains listed next were all sequenced from one sample in a study of blood T cell repertoires in COVID-19. The assay was immunoSEQ multiplex PCR, and TCRdb's table has in-frame clones only and misses some. The table lists around 110,000 clones, about three quarters of them singletons. Material: peripheral blood. The receptors here all came from a man in his 70s with acute or convalescent COVID-19.

This chain joins TRBV20-1 and TRBJ2-4, with 7 bases fitting TRBD2. CDR1 is DFQATT and CDR2 is SNEGSKA in the germline V gene (reference sequence). This CDR3 contains 9 residues. The CDR3 reads CRSGAPQYF. The DNA for the CDR3 is TGCAGGAGCGGGGCCCCCCAGTACTTC.

The DNA for the CDR3 is TGCAGCGTTGGAGGCGGGGGCGGCACCGGGGAGCTGTTTTTT. The encoded protein is CSVGGGGGTGELFF. The rearrangement links TRBV29-1 to TRBJ2-2; TRBD2 is a possible D gene (7 bases). Germline V gene sequence: CDR1 SQVTM, CDR2 ANQGSEA. The CDR3 loop spans 14 amino acids. Trimming pared 4 bases from V and 4 bases from J, leaving 13 bases between.

This chain joins TRBV3-1 (or the pseudogene TRBV3-2) and TRBJ2-1, with unresolved D. The germline V and J ends were trimmed by 3 bases and 4 bases, with 10 bases remaining between them. Looked up from germline, CDR1 is LGHDT and CDR2 is YNNKEL (reference sequence). This CDR3 region has 14 residues. In DNA form, the CDR3 reads TGTGCCAGCAGCCAGAGCGCGACTTACAATGAGCAGTTCTTC. Residues: CASSQSATYNEQFF.

This clone was seen only once. This chain connects TRBV7-2 to TRBJ1-5; D remains unclear. There are 15 residues in the CDR3. Germline CDR1 is SGHTA and CDR2 is FQGNSA. The V and J ends lost 0 bases and 4 bases respectively, with 10 bases between them. In nucleotides, the CDR3 is TGTGCCAGCAGCTTAGCAGTTCCGGGAAATCAGCCCCAGCATTTT. It codes for CASSLAVPGNQPQHF.

The chain carries TRBV4-2 and TRBJ2-3, with TRBD2 as a possible D gene (6 bases). The CDR3 length is 16 residues. Germline V lookup: CDR1 LGHNA, CDR2 YNFKEQ. V was trimmed by 5 bases and J by 7 bases, leaving 22 bases between them. The CDR3 DNA reads as TGTGCCAGCAGCTATGAGCAGGGACTTCCTGGGAATACGCAGTATTTT. Amino acid sequence: CASSYEQGLPGNTQYF.

This sequence joins TRBV27 and TRBJ2-7; D may be TRBD2 (7 bases). This CDR3 has 15 amino acids. The germline CDR1 and CDR2 sequences are MNHEY and SMNVEV (reference sequence). Trimming removed 1 base at V and 2 bases at J, with 12 bases between. This chain's CDR3 is CASSLWGGPTYEQYF. The CDR3 nucleotides read TGTGCCAGCAGTTTATGGGGGGGGCCCACCTACGAGCAGTACTTC.

The V gene is TRBV6-1, the J gene TRBJ2-5, with 8 bases identical to TRBD1. The CDR3 sequence is 13 residues long. The ends lost 11 bases at V and 2 bases at J; junction bases unmatched: 7. Germline CDR1 MNHNS, CDR2 SASEGT. The CDR3 reads CASRTGTQETQYF. CDR3 nucleotides: TGTGCCTCCAGGACAGGGACACAAGAGACCCAGTACTTC.

This clone was picked up a small number of times. This rearrangement joins TRBV27 to TRBJ2-1, with 10 bases lining up with TRBD1. The CDR3 totals 17 residues. Per germline, CDR1 MNHEY and CDR2 SMNVEV (reference sequence). J was trimmed by 1 base and V by 3 bases; bases with no gene match: 6. The CDR3 sequence: CASSFDRGHGSYNEQFF. The CDR3, as DNA: TGTGCCAGCAGTTTCGACAGGGGGCACGGTTCCTACAATGAGCAGTTCTTC.

This clone showed up just a few times. The chain combines TRBV19 with TRBJ1-4; a weak D match, TRBD1 (6 bases). Trimming stripped 9 bases from V and 5 bases from J, with 22 bases between. The CDR3 totals 16 residues. Germline V gene data show CDR1 as LNHDA and CDR2 as SQIVND (reference sequence). CDR3 loop: CASTLLSDRTNEKLFF. The CDR3 bases are TGTGCCAGCACCCTTCTTTCAGACAGGACAAATGAAAAACTGTTTTTT.

This sequence joins TRBV9 and TRBJ2-6; a weak D match, TRBD1 (6 bases). There are 15 residues in the CDR3. The V gene lost 4 bases and the J gene lost 3 bases, with 11 bases spanning the gap. The V gene's germline CDR1 is SGDLS and CDR2 YYNGEE. The CDR3 loop is CASSFQGRGANVLTF. CDR3 coding DNA: TGTGCCAGCAGCTTCCAGGGGCGTGGGGCCAACGTCCTGACTTTC.

This chain uses TRBV7-3 with TRBJ2-5; 11 bases are a match to TRBD2. Germline CDR1 and CDR2: SGHTA and FQGTGA. With 5 bases clipped from V and 1 base from J, the junction kept 6 bases outside the gene matches. The length of the CDR3 is 16 residues. The CDR3 nucleotides are TGTGCCAGCAGCCAGGGACTAGCGGCCACCCAAGAGACCCAGTACTTC. Its translation: CASSQGLAATQETQYF.

V gene TRBV2 combines with J gene TRBJ2-3; D might be TRBD2 (5 bases). CDR3 length: 14 amino acids. Germline lookup yields CDR1 SNHLY and CDR2 FYNNEI. V lost 1 base, J lost 4 bases, and 9 bases lay in between. CDR3 protein: CASSEGRVADTQYF. The CDR3 DNA reads as TGTGCCAGCAGTGAAGGGCGGGTTGCAGATACGCAGTATTTT.

The rearrangement uses TRBV27 and TRBJ2-3; 8 positions agree with TRBD1. The trim removed 6 bases at V and 3 bases at J, leaving 5 bases unmatched. The CDR3 is made up of 14 amino acids. Per the germline V gene, CDR1 is MNHEY and CDR2 is SMNVEV (reference sequence). The CDR3 sequence is CASREQGVTDTQYF. CDR3 DNA: TGTGCCAGCAGGGAACAGGGGGTAACAGATACGCAGTATTTT.

This chain links TRBV9 with TRBJ2-1; 8 positions match TRBD2. The CDR3 length is 18 residues. The ends lost 0 bases at V and 6 bases at J; junction bases unmatched: 14. Germline CDR1 SGDLS, CDR2 YYNGEE. CDR3 coding DNA: TGTGCCAGCAGCGTAGCCCCTCCAGGGGCGGGGGGCTCCAATGAGCAGTTCTTC. Its protein is CASSVAPPGAGGSNEQFF.

This clone was detected only a few times. The CDR3 loop is CASRPGQGYEQYF. In nucleotides, the CDR3 is TGTGCCAGCAGACCGGGACAGGGTTACGAGCAGTACTTC. V usage is TRBV5-4 and J usage is TRBJ2-7; 9 nucleotides line up with TRBD1. Per germline, CDR1 SGHNT and CDR2 YYREEE (reference sequence). This CDR3 is 13 amino acids long. Trimming took 5 bases from V and 4 from J; bases not matched to a gene: 4.

The chain combines TRBV5-1 with TRBJ1-4, with TRBD1 as a possible D gene (5 bases). V lost 5 bases and J lost 0, with 11 bases in between. This CDR3 is 15 amino acids long. Germline CDR1 reads SGHRS; CDR2 reads YFSETQ. Here the CDR3 DNA reads TGCGCCAGCAGGATATCAGGGTCAACTAATGAAAAACTGTTTTTT. Encoded protein: CASRISGSTNEKLFF.

The CDR3 sequence is CASSIGTVANYGYTF. The CDR3, as DNA: TGTGCCAGTAGTATTGGGACAGTAGCTAACTATGGCTACACCTTC. The chain joins TRBV19 to TRBJ1-2; 7 bases match TRBD1. The CDR3 loop spans 15 amino acids. Unmatched junction bases numbered 4, after V lost 3 bases and J lost 0 bases. CDR1 and CDR2 (germline): LNHDA, SQIVND (reference sequence).

Regarding this clone: The germline gene is not matched at one end of the junction; a read error may be the cause. The chain combines TRBV19 with TRBJ1-1; D is unresolved. Germline lookup yields CDR1 LNHDA and CDR2 SQIVND (reference sequence). The CDR3 runs 13 residues. Written as DNA, the CDR3 is TGTGCCAGTAGTCTAGACGTGAACACTGAAGCTTTCTTT. Its protein is CASSLDVNTEAFF.

The genes are TRBV9 and TRBJ1-4, with D possibly TRBD1 on 5 matching bases. Trimming cost V 0 bases and J 5 bases, with 14 bases left between them. CDR1 and CDR2 from the germline V gene are SGDLS and YYNGEE. CDR3 length: 16 residues. The CDR3 DNA is TGTGCCAGCAGCGTAGATACGGCAGGGCCCAATGAAAAACTGTTTTTT. Its protein product is CASSVDTAGPNEKLFF. The entire variable domain, with the rest obtained from reference TRBV9 and TRBJ1-4, is as follows: DSGVTQTPKHLITATGQRVTLRCSPRSGDLSVYWYQQSLDQGLQFLIQYYNGEERAKGNILERFSAQQFPDLHSELNLSSLELGDSALYFCASSVDTAGPNEKLFFGSGTQLSVL.

Only one count was recorded for this clone. The chain is built from TRBV7-9 and TRBJ2-5; the match to TRBD1 covers 9 bases. The CDR3 is 18 residues long. CDR1 and CDR2 from the germline V gene are SEHNR and FQNEAQ (reference sequence). V gave up 5 bases and J gave up 5 bases; unmatched junction bases: 18. For the CDR3, the DNA is TGTGCCAGCAGCCACCTCCAACCCGGGACAGGGCGGGGGGAGACCCAGTACTTC. It yields the protein CASSHLQPGTGRGETQYF.

Details on this clone: A junction end diverges from the germline sequence, so it may reflect a read error. The chain is built from TRBV18 and TRBJ1-1; D is ambiguous. This CDR3 region has 15 residues. Germline CDR1 reads KGHSH; CDR2 reads LQKENI. DNA of the CDR3: TGTGCCAGCTCCCCACCCCGGGCCCAGAGGGTTGAAGCTTTCTTT. The encoded protein is CASSPPRAQRVEAFF.

Written as DNA, the CDR3 is TGTGCCAGTAGTATACAGGGCTACAATCAGCCCCAGCATTTT. Its protein product is CASSIQGYNQPQHF. The chain carries TRBV19 and TRBJ1-5; perhaps TRBD1 as D (5 bases). Germline V gene lookup returns CDR1 LNHDA and CDR2 SQIVND (reference sequence). Trimming removed 2 bases from V and 3 bases from J, with 8 bases in between. The length of the CDR3 is 14 residues.

The chain uses TRBV5-4 and TRBJ2-2; 10 nucleotides line up with TRBD2. Germline trimming cut 10 bases from V and 1 base from J; bases unmatched to any gene: 4. The CDR3 runs 14 residues. Germline V lookup: CDR1 SGHNT, CDR2 YYREEE (reference sequence). CDR3 nucleotides: TGTGCCTCCGAGCGGGGGGGGAACACCGGGGAGCTGTTTTTT. This translates into CASERGGNTGELFF.